One and the same sample provided the 9 T cell receptor beta chains below, sequenced in a study of T cell changes during pregnancy in multiple sclerosis. Only in-frame clones appear in the TCRdb table, and some are missing; sequencing was by immunoSEQ multiplex PCR. The sample includes about 93,000 clones, 91% of them seen just once. This material consisted of peripheral blood, taken after pregnancy. The origin of the receptors is a female donor in good health, enrolled as a control in a pregnancy study.

A single count supports this clone. This rearrangement joins TRBV7-2 to TRBJ2-7; D ambiguous. V lost 3 bases, J lost 3 bases, and 15 bases lay in between. This CDR3 is 15 amino acids long. Per germline, CDR1 SGHTA and CDR2 FQGNSA. Written as DNA, the CDR3 is TGTGCCAGCAGCTTGACAATTCAGTTTGACTACGAGCAGTACTTC. Residues: CASSLTIQFDYEQYF. Full variable domain (rest looked up from reference TRBV7-2 and TRBJ2-7): GAGVSQSPSNKVTEKGKDVELRCDPISGHTALYWYRQSLGQGLEFLIYFQGNSAPDKSGLPSDRFSAERTGGSVSTLTIQRTQQEDSAVYLCASSLTIQFDYEQYFGPGTRLTVT.

This chain connects TRBV7-6 to TRBJ2-4; 11 positions agree with TRBD2. Germline V gene sequence: CDR1 SGHVS, CDR2 FNYEAQ. CDR3 size: 17 residues. With V trimmed by 0 bases and J by 2 bases, 3 bases remained unmatched. DNA of the CDR3: TGTGCCAGCAGCTTAGCTAGCGGGGGGGCGCCCAAAAACATTCAGTACTTC. Translated: CASSLASGGAPKNIQYF. Complete variable domain (other parts from reference TRBV7-6 and TRBJ2-4): GAGVSQSPRYKVTKRGQDVALRCDPISGHVSLYWYRQALGQGPEFLTYFNYEAQQDKSGLPNDRFSAERPEGSISTLTIQRTEQRDSAMYRCASSLASGGAPKNIQYFGAGTRLSVL.

The gene calls are TRBV2 and TRBJ1-1; no clear D gene. CDR1 is SNHLY and CDR2 is FYNNEI in the germline V gene. Trimming removed 8 bases at V and 0 bases at J, with 7 bases between. This CDR3 spans 12 amino acids. The CDR3 sequence is CASGRVNTEAFF. The CDR3 coding sequence is TGTGCCAGCGGGCGGGTGAACACTGAAGCTTTCTTT.

The chain recombines TRBV5-1 with TRBJ2-5, with a weak D call TRBD1 (5 bases). CDR1 and CDR2 (germline): SGHRS, YFSETQ. This CDR3 is 13 amino acids long. V lost 3 bases, J lost 4 bases, and 10 bases lay in between. The CDR3 protein is CASSSTAGETQYF. CDR3 nucleotide sequence: TGCGCCAGCAGCTCGACAGCAGGAGAGACCCAGTACTTC.

This chain uses TRBV6-1 with TRBJ2-3, with D unclear. The V gene lost 7 bases and the J gene lost 0 bases, with 11 bases spanning the gap. Germline CDR1 and CDR2: MNHNS and SASEGT. The CDR3 spans 14 residues. CDR3 DNA sequence: TGTGCCAGCAATAACAGACGAAGCACAGATACGCAGTATTTT. Translation: CASNNRRSTDTQYF.

DNA of the CDR3: TGTGCCAGCTCACCGGGGACAGGGAATGAGCAGTTCTTC. This gives the protein CASSPGTGNEQFF. The chain is built from TRBV18 and TRBJ2-1; 9 bases line up with TRBD1. V was clipped by 3 bases and J by 7 bases; unmatched bases: 1. The CDR3 totals 13 residues. Germline CDR1 is KGHSH and CDR2 is LQKENI. Filled out from reference TRBV18 and TRBJ2-1, the complete variable domain reads NAGVMQNPRHLVRRRGQEARLRCSPMKGHSHVYWYRQLPEEGLKFMVYLQKENIIDESGMPKERFSAEFPKEGPSILRIQQVVRGDSAAYFCASSPGTGNEQFFGPGTRLTVL.

The chain links TRBV30 to TRBJ2-1, with 14 positions matching TRBD2. The CDR3 spans 16 residues. The germline gives CDR1 GTSNPN, CDR2 SVGIG (reference sequence). V trimming: 1 base; J trimming: 8 bases; junction bases outside the gene matches: 7. In DNA, the CDR3 is TGTGCCTGGAGTGCAACCGGGACTAGCGGGAGATATGAGCAGTTCTTC. This codes for CAWSATGTSGRYEQFF.

This clone was detected once. This chain connects TRBV19 to TRBJ2-7; the match to TRBD1 covers 8 bases. Per germline, CDR1 LNHDA and CDR2 SQIVND (reference sequence). The CDR3 totals 14 residues. Trimming at V came to 5 bases and at J to 7 bases, leaving 10 bases not matched to a gene. The DNA of the CDR3 is TGTGCCAGTAGTCCCCGGACAGGGTCGCAGGAGCAGTACTTC. This translates into CASSPRTGSQEQYF.

The genes are TRBV28 and TRBJ2-7; D is perhaps TRBD1 (5 bases). Germline CDR1 MDHEN, CDR2 SYDVKM. The CDR3 consists of 13 residues. Trimming pared 2 bases from V and 6 bases from J, leaving 11 bases between. CDR3 DNA: TGTGCCAGCAGTTTAGCCCCAGGGTCCGAGCAGTACTTC. Translating gives CASSLAPGSEQYF.